What follows are 2 T cell receptor beta chains derived from one specimen sequenced in a study of neurological immune-mediated disorders. TCRdb reprocessed the 5' RACE reads with MiXCR, giving one entry per CDR3 protein. The data hold roughly 66,000 distinct CDR3 sequences, with around 4.8% observed a single time. The sequencing sample was made of PBMCs. These receptors originate from a woman aged 70-85 years with multiple sclerosis.

This clonotype has at least ten counts. The DNA of the CDR3 is TGCAGTGCTAGAAGTCTGGCAGGGGAATACAATGAGCAGTTCTTC. The encoded protein is CSARSLAGEYNEQFF. V usage is TRBV20-1 and J usage is TRBJ2-1; maybe TRBD1 (6 bases). CDR3 length equals 15 residues. Germline V CDR1 and CDR2: DFQATT, SNEGSKA (reference sequence). Deletions cut 2 bases from V and 4 bases from J, with 15 bases between.

This clonotype was observed at least ten times. The chain couples TRBV29-1 to TRBJ2-7, with TRBD1 matching 8 bases. The germline V gene has CDR1 SQVTM and CDR2 ANQGSEA. The CDR3 is 13 residues long. Trimming removed 6 bases from V and 2 bases from J; junction bases left unmatched: 6. The CDR3 DNA reads as TGCAGCGTGAACGGACAGGGTACCTACGAGCAGTACTTC. Residues: CSVNGQGTYEQYF.